The rows below give T cell receptor beta chains drawn from one sample of a study of blood T cell repertoires in COVID-19. Measured with immunoSEQ multiplex PCR; TCRdb has only the in-frame clones, and not every one. The table has over 250,000 clones, 65% to 85% seen once; the top ten hold roughly 1.5%. Material for sequencing was peripheral blood. The receptors were sampled from a human donor with COVID-19, enrolled during active disease. The donor label of this sample is uncertain. The CDR3 runs from the conserved cysteine through the conserved F or W. Fields, in order: D gene, clone size, J gene, V gene, CDR3 protein, CDR3 DNA. D genes are given only for firm matches. The size entry is marked missing in some rows and otherwise reads once, few, many or a size class.

TRBD1 | NA | TRBJ1-1 | TRBV9 | CASSHSTGTGMNTEAFF | TGTGCCAGCAGCCATTCTACCGGGACAGGGATGAACACTGAAGCTTTCTTT
NA | NA | TRBJ1-6 | TRBV2 | CATRPRTGINSPLHF | TGTGCCACCCGACCGAGGACCGGGATAAATTCACCCCTCCACTTT
TRBD2 | NA | TRBJ2-7 | TRBV30 | CAWSSTSGRQYF | TGTGCCTGGTCCTCGACTAGCGGGAGGCAGTACTTC
NA | NA | TRBJ1-6 | TRBV7-9 | CASSLVSGPGQYNSPLHF | NA
TRBD2 | few | TRBJ2-5 | TRBV19 | CASSILGLAGQETQYF | TGTGCCAGTAGTATATTAGGACTAGCGGGACAAGAGACCCAGTACTTC
NA | NA | TRBJ2-1 | TRBV7-2 | CASRRGGGAYSSYNEQFF | TGTGCCAGCAGGAGGGGTGGAGGGGCTTATAGCTCCTACAATGAGCAGTTCTTC
NA | NA | TRBJ1-2 | TRBV27 | CASSSNLQANYGYTF | TGTGCCAGCAGTTCTAATCTCCAGGCAAACTATGGCTACACCTTC
TRBD1 | NA | TRBJ2-5 | TRBV3-1/TRBV3-2 | CASRNRGMETQYF | TGTGCCAGCAGAAACAGGGGGATGGAGACCCAGTACTTC
TRBD2 | NA | TRBJ2-5 | TRBV4-2 | CASSQGTSGASGETQYF | TGTGCCAGCAGCCAAGGGACTAGCGGGGCCTCGGGGGAGACCCAGTACTTC
NA | many | TRBJ1-2 | TRBV25-1 | CASSDPSGERPYTF | TGTGCCAGCAGTGACCCAAGCGGTGAGCGGCCCTACACCTTC